This T cell receptor (beta chain) was captured by sequencing in a study of T-cell reconstitution after alpha-beta-depleted transplantation in children. CDR1 and CDR2 (germline): SGHTA, FQGNSA. V lost 2 bases to trimming and J lost 4 bases, with 7 bases between them. This CDR3 is 13 amino acids long. Molecular barcoding with unique molecular identifiers was used for the TCRbeta library. TCRdb re-derived calls from the PCR reads in MiXCR, one entry per CDR3 protein. This table holds around 530,000 distinct CDR3 sequences, 32% found once. This clonotype came up a few times. This receptor was taken from a human donor who donated a stem cell graft to a child with aplastic anemia. The source material was PBMCs from the stem cell graft donor, sampled from the stem cell graft. The chain uses TRBV7-2 and TRBJ2-3; D uncertain. CDR3 in DNA: TGTGCCAGCAGCTTATGGGAATCAGATACGCAGTATTTT. Translating gives CASSLWESDTQYF.